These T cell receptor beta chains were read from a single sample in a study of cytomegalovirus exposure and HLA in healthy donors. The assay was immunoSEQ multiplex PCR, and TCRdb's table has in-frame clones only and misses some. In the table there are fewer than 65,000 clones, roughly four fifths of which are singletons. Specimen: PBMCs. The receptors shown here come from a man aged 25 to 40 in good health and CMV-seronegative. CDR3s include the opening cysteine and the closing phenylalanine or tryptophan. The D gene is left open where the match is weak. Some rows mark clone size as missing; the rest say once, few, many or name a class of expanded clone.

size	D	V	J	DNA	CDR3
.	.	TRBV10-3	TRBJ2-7	TGTGCCATCAGTGAGTCTCCGTCCCCCTACGAGCAGTACTTC	CAISESPSPYEQYF
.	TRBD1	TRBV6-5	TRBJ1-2	TGTGCCAGCAGGTCGGACAGGGGGCTTTATGGCTACACCTTC	CASRSDRGLYGYTF
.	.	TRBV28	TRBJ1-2	TGTGCCAGCAGTTTGGGGGGGACCTTCTTTAACTATGGCTACACCTTC	CASSLGGTFFNYGYTF
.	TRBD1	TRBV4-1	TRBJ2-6	TGCGCCAGCAGCCAAAGACAGGGGGCAAGGGGGGCCAACGTCCTGACTTTC	CASSQRQGARGANVLTF
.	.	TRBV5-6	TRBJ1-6	TGTGCCAGCAGCTTGAGGGGGGGTGGATCACCCCTCCACTTT	CASSLRGGGSPLHF
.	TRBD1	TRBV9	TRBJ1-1	TGTGCCAGCAGCCCCCGGGACAGGGGGCACACTGAAGCTTTCTTT	CASSPRDRGHTEAFF
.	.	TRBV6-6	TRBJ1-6	TGTGCCAGCAGTTACGAATCGGGTGGGTTTTCACCCCTCCACTTT	CASSYESGGFSPLHF
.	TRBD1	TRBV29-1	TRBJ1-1	TGCAGCGTTGGGGACAGTGGTTTATACACTGAAGCTTTCTTT	CSVGDSGLYTEAFF
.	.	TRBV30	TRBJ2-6	TGTGCCCAGGGTATAGGAAACTCTGGGGCCAACGTCCTGACTTTC	CAQGIGNSGANVLTF
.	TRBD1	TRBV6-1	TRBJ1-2	TGTGCCAGCAGTGCTCAGGGGGCGCCGGACTATGGCTACACCTTC	CASSAQGAPDYGYTF
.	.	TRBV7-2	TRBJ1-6	TGTGCCAGCAGCTTAGCGGGAGGGCAGGGAATAAATTCACCCCTCCACTTT	CASSLAGGQGINSPLHF
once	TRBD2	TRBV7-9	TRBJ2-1	TGTGCCAGCAGCTTAGTCGTAGCGGGAGGCTACAATGAGCAGTTCTTC	CASSLVVAGGYNEQFF
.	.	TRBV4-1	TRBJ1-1	TGCGCCAGCAGCCGGATTCAGGGCCCGAACACTGAAGCTTTCTTT	CASSRIQGPNTEAFF
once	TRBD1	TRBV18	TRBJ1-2	TGTGCCAGCTCACCGGACAGGGAATATGGCTACACCTTC	CASSPDREYGYTF
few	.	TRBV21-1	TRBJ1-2	TGTGCCAACGGCCCGTGCAGGGATTATGGCTACACCTTC	CANGPCRDYGYTF
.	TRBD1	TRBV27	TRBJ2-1	TGTGCCAGCAGTGTGGGACAGGTCTCCTACAATGAGCAGTTCTTC	CASSVGQVSYNEQFF
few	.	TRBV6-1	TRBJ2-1	TGTGCCAGCAGGGACTTGGTGAATGAGCAGTTCTTC	CASRDLVNEQFF
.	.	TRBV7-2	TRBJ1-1	TGTGCCAGCAGCTTAGGAACAGGTTTCAAGTTTAACCCGTCGGGTGAAGCTTTCTTT	CASSLGTGFKFNPSGEAFF
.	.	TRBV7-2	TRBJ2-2	TGTGCCAGCAGCTTAGTCCGGGGGGCTGGCACCGGGGAGCTGTTTTTT	CASSLVRGAGTGELFF
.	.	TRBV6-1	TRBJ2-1	TGTGCCAGCAGTGACAATGGGCGGGGATCATACAATGAGCAGTTCTTC	CASSDNGRGSYNEQFF
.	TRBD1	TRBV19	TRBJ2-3	TGTGCCAGTAGTGCGGGACAGGGGGTCACAGATACGCAGTATTTT	CASSAGQGVTDTQYF
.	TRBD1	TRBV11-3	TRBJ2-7	TGTGCCAGCAGCGGCCGACAGGGGGCAATGACGTACGAGCAGTACTTC	CASSGRQGAMTYEQYF
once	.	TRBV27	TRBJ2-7	TGTGCCAGCAGCAGGGGGGCACACTCCTACGAGCAGTACTTC	CASSRGAHSYEQYF
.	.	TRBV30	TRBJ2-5	TGTGCCTGGAGTGTGGGGGGTAGAGAGACCCAGTACTTC	CAWSVGGRETQYF
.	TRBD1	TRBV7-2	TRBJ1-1	TGTGCCAGCAGCTTAGCAGGGGGCTGGAACACTGAAGCTTTCTTT	CASSLAGGWNTEAFF
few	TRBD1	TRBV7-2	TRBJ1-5	TGTGCCAGCAGCTTTCAGGGGGGAAGCAATCAGCCCCAGCATTTT	CASSFQGGSNQPQHF
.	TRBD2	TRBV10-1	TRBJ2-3	TGCGCCAGCAGTGAGCGGACTAGCGGGAGATTGACAGATACGCAGTATTTT	CASSERTSGRLTDTQYF
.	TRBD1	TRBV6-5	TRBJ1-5	TGTGCCAGCAGACAACAGGGGTCCGTTAGTCAGCCCCAGCATTTT	CASRQQGSVSQPQHF
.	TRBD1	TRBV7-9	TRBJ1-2	TGTGCCAGCAGCTTAAGGACAGGGATGGAATATGGCTACACCTTC	CASSLRTGMEYGYTF
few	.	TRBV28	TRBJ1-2	TGTGCCAGCAGTCCTCAGGGGAAGTATAATGGCTACACCTTC	CASSPQGKYNGYTF
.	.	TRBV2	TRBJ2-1	TGTGCCAGCAGTGTATTCAGGGTAAGGGGGGAGCAGTTCTTC	CASSVFRVRGEQFF
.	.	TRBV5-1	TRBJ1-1	TGCGCCAGCAGCCCTCAGGTGGATCGGACTGAAGCTTTCTTT	CASSPQVDRTEAFF
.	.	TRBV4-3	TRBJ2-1	TGCGCCAGCAGCCCCGAGGGAGACAATGAGCAGTTCTTC	CASSPEGDNEQFF
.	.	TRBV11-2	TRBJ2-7	TGTGCCAGCAGCTTAGTGGGGGCGGGGGCCTACGAGCAGTACTTC	CASSLVGAGAYEQYF
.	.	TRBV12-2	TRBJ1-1	TGTGCAAGTCGCACCCGGGACAGCAAGTACCAACAAGCTTTCTTT	CASRTRDSKYQQAFF
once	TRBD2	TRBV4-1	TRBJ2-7	TGCGCCAGCAGCCCTAGCGGGTCCTACGAGCAGTACTTC	CASSPSGSYEQYF
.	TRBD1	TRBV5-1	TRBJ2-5	TGCGCCAGCAGCTCCCGAGGACAGGGGGGCATGGAGACCCAGTACTTC	CASSSRGQGGMETQYF
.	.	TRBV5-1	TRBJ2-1	TGCGCCAGCAGCTTCTATACAGCCTCCTACAATGAGCAGTTCTTC	CASSFYTASYNEQFF
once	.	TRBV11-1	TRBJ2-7	TGTGCCAGCAGCCTCTTCCAGCGGAGCCAAGGGTACTTC	CASSLFQRSQGYF